This is a list of T cell receptor beta chains from one sample in a study of T cells in Graves' hyperthyroidism and ophthalmopathy. One entry per CDR3 protein results from TCRdb running MiXCR on the multiplex PCR reads. Among around 530,000 distinct CDR3 sequences, roughly 15% were seen once, and the ten largest hold approximately 15%. The sequenced sample consisted of blood. The receptors were gathered from a woman younger than 30 with Graves' ophthalmopathy. Both conserved end residues are part of each CDR3. D genes are given only for firm matches. Not all rows give a size; the values are once, few, many and, for expanded clones, a class.

j_call	cdr3_length	d_call	v_call	clone_size	cdr3_nt	cdr3_aa
TRBJ1-2	14	TRBD1	TRBV2	many	TGTGCCAGCAGTGAGCAGACAGGGTCCAATGGCTACACCTTC	CASSEQTGSNGYTF
TRBJ2-5	16	-	TRBV30	many	TGTGCCTGGAGCTTCGGGCGCGGGACAAACCAAGAGACCCAGTACTTC	CAWSFGRGTNQETQYF
TRBJ2-7	14	TRBD2	TRBV13	many	TGTGCCAGCAGCGAGCGGGGCCCCGCCTACGAGCAGTACTTC	CASSERGPAYEQYF
TRBJ2-2	12	-	TRBV30	many	TGTGCCTGGAGTGTAATGGGCGGGGAGCTGTTTTTT	CAWSVMGGELFF
TRBJ2-3	18	TRBD2	TRBV9	-	TGTGCCAGCTCGCGACCGACCGGGACTAGCGGGATAGTGGATACGCAGTATTTT	CASSRPTGTSGIVDTQYF
TRBJ1-2	15	TRBD1	TRBV6-1	many	TGTGCCAGCAGTGCCCAAGACAGGGGTTCCTATGGCTACACCTTC	CASSAQDRGSYGYTF
TRBJ2-1	12	-	TRBV29-1	-	TGCAGCGTCATTACGGAAGGGAATGAGCAGTTCTTC	CSVITEGNEQFF
TRBJ1-1	14	TRBD1	TRBV30	many	TGTGCCTGGAGTGTAGGACAGGGCTCAACTGAAGCTTTCTTT	CAWSVGQGSTEAFF
TRBJ1-6	15	-	TRBV6-1	many	TGTGCCAGCAGGAGACAGGAAAACTATAATTCACCCCTCCACTTT	CASRRQENYNSPLHF
TRBJ1-6	16	-	TRBV25-1	-	TGTGCCAGCAGTGAACGGATGAGCTCCTATAATTCACCCCTCCACTTT	CASSERMSSYNSPLHF
TRBJ1-6	17	-	TRBV28	many	TGTGCCAGCAACCCCTGGGACCCTTCCGGACCCAATTCACCCCTCCACTTT	CASNPWDPSGPNSPLHF
TRBJ2-3	13	-	TRBV6-1	few	TGTGCCAGCAGGCAGGACAACACAGATACGCAGTATTTT	CASRQDNTDTQYF
TRBJ2-7	14	-	TRBV7-8	many	TGTGCCAGCAGCGATTACAGGATAACCTACGAGCAGTACTTC	CASSDYRITYEQYF
TRBJ2-3	15	TRBD2	TRBV6-4	few	TGTGCCAGCAGTGCTAGCGGGGCTAGCACAGATACGCAGTATTTT	CASSASGASTDTQYF
TRBJ1-4	15	-	TRBV6-1	few	TGTGCCAGCAGTGAACCCCTAATTAGACGGGAAAAACTGTTTTTT	CASSEPLIRREKLFF
TRBJ2-1	11	-	TRBV24-1	few	TGTGCCACCAGCCGGGGTTATGAGCAGTTCTTC	CATSRGYEQFF
TRBJ2-3	16	TRBD1	TRBV28	many	TGTGCCAGCAGTTCCGACGGGACAGGGTACCCAGATACGCAGTATTTT	CASSSDGTGYPDTQYF
TRBJ2-2	14	TRBD2	TRBV6-4	many	TGTGCCAGCAGCGGGGGGGCCGACACCGGGGAGCTGTTTTTT	CASSGGADTGELFF
TRBJ2-5	16	-	TRBV5-1	few	TGCGCCAGCAGCTTGGTTTCCGGGACCCGTCAAGAGACCCAGTACTTC	CASSLVSGTRQETQYF
TRBJ2-1	17	TRBD1	TRBV28	few	TGTGCCAGCAGCACCCCGGTAGGGGACAGGGGGATCCATGAGCAGTTCTTC	CASSTPVGDRGIHEQFF
TRBJ1-2	14	TRBD1	TRBV7-3	few	TGTGCCAGCAGCTTAAACAGGGGGCCTTATGGCTACACCTTC	CASSLNRGPYGYTF
TRBJ2-5	14	-	TRBV24-1	few	TGTGCCACCAGTGATTTAAGCGGGCAAGAGACCCAGTACTTC	CATSDLSGQETQYF
TRBJ1-1	14	TRBD1	TRBV12-3/TRBV12-4	many	TGTGCCAGCAACCTGGGACAGGGGGTTAATGAAGCTTTCTTT	CASNLGQGVNEAFF
TRBJ1-2	14	-	TRBV19	-	TGTGCCAGTCGAGAGGAGGTATCCTCCTATGGCTACACCTTC	CASREEVSSYGYTF
TRBJ2-4	17	TRBD1	TRBV3-1	many	TGTGCCAGCAGCCAAGGGGTTCGGACAGGGGGCAGATACATTCAGTACTTC	CASSQGVRTGGRYIQYF
TRBJ2-1	16	TRBD2	TRBV12-3/TRBV12-4	many	TGTGCCAGCAGCTTAGTGGGCGGGAGCTCCTACAATGAGCAGTTCTTC	CASSLVGGSSYNEQFF
TRBJ1-1	11	-	TRBV5-1	many	TGCGCCAGCGGTATGGGCACTGAAGCTTTCTTT	CASGMGTEAFF
TRBJ2-2	13	-	TRBV28	many	TGTGCCAGCAATGTGGTGTCTACCGGGGAGCTGTTTTTT	CASNVVSTGELFF
TRBJ2-5	14	TRBD1	TRBV7-9	-	TGTGCCAGCAGGCTACAGGGGTCGAAAGAGACCCAGTACTTC	CASRLQGSKETQYF
TRBJ1-4	15	-	TRBV18	many	TGTGCCAGCTCACCAGAAGGATCGCCACGGGAAAAACTGTTTTTT	CASSPEGSPREKLFF
TRBJ1-6	14	-	TRBV5-1	many	TGCGCCAGCAGCTTGGAAGGGACGATTTCACCCCTCCACTTT	CASSLEGTISPLHF
TRBJ2-2	19	-	TRBV6-1	many	TGTGCCAGCAGTTTTTTTCCGTCGATAGGTTTACCGAACACCGGGGAGCTGTTTTTT	CASSFFPSIGLPNTGELFF
TRBJ2-1	13	-	TRBV6-2/TRBV6-3	few	TGTGCCAGCACCCAGGACTTTCCGAATGAGCAGTTCTTC	CASTQDFPNEQFF
TRBJ2-7	14	TRBD1	TRBV6-1	many	TGTGCCAGCAGTTTTAGGACAGGGGGTTCCGAGCAGTACTTC	CASSFRTGGSEQYF
TRBJ1-1	11	-	TRBV10-3	many	TGTGCCATCGGACAGAACACTGAAGCTTTCTTT	CAIGQNTEAFF
TRBJ2-7	15	TRBD2	TRBV4-1	few	TGCGCCAGCAGCCCCCCGGGACTAGCTATCTGCGAGCAGTACTTC	CASSPPGLAICEQYF
TRBJ2-7	15	TRBD2	TRBV28	many	TGTGCCAGCAGTTTAGAGGCTAGCGGGAGCTACGAGCAGTACTTC	CASSLEASGSYEQYF
TRBJ2-5	13	-	TRBV18	many	TGTGCCAGCTCACTCGACAGGATCGAGACCCAGTACTTC	CASSLDRIETQYF
TRBJ1-1	14	TRBD1	TRBV6-1	-	TGTGCCAGCAGTGGAGGGGGCGCGGACACTGAAGCTTTCTTT	CASSGGGADTEAFF
TRBJ1-1	15	-	TRBV28	many	TGTGCCAGCAGTCCCACGGGGGCGCGGGGCACTGAAGCTTTCTTT	CASSPTGARGTEAFF
TRBJ1-1	14	-	TRBV6-1	few	TGTGCCAGCAAGTTTGGTTCGATGAACACTGAAGCTTTCTTT	CASKFGSMNTEAFF
TRBJ1-3	14	-	TRBV10-3	few	TGTGCCATCAGGGGCGGACACTCTGGAAACACCATATATTTT	CAIRGGHSGNTIYF
TRBJ2-7	15	TRBD1	TRBV15	few	TGTGCCACCAGCATCGACTTGGCAGGGGGCTACGAGCAGTACTTC	CATSIDLAGGYEQYF
TRBJ2-7	15	-	TRBV12-3/TRBV12-4	few	-	CASSFGPGGTSEQYF
TRBJ1-4	17	-	TRBV2	many	TGTGCCAGCAGTGAATATTGGGGGGCTCGGACTAATGAAAAACTGTTTTTT	CASSEYWGARTNEKLFF
TRBJ1-5	15	-	TRBV12-3/TRBV12-4	many	TGTGCCAGCAGTCCCGGGGACGGGTGGAATCAGCCCCAGCATTTT	CASSPGDGWNQPQHF
TRBJ2-7	16	TRBD2	TRBV4-1	few	TGCGCCAGCAGCCAAGACTCTAGCGGGAGGGCACACGAGCAGTACTTC	CASSQDSSGRAHEQYF
TRBJ1-2	14	-	TRBV7-9	many	TGTGCCAGCAGCTTAGGCAGGTCCCGCTATGGCTACACCTTC	CASSLGRSRYGYTF
TRBJ1-2	14	-	TRBV6-1	many	TGTGCCAGCAGTTTGGGCGGACCAGGTGCTGGCTACACCTTC	CASSLGGPGAGYTF
TRBJ2-3	12	-	TRBV30	many	TGTGCCTGGGGTAGGGGAACAGATACGCAGTATTTT	CAWGRGTDTQYF
TRBJ2-2	14	-	TRBV27	many	TGTGCCAGCACCCACATAGGGGACGCCGGGGAGCTGTTTTTT	CASTHIGDAGELFF
TRBJ1-5	20	TRBD1	TRBV6-5	many	TGTGCCAGCAGTTACGGTCCCGACAGGGCCCTGCCGCTTAGCAATCAGCCCCAGCATTTT	CASSYGPDRALPLSNQPQHF
TRBJ1-5	17	-	TRBV30	many	TGTGCCTGGAGTGACCAGAAGGGAGGGGATAGCAATCAGCCCCAGCATTTT	CAWSDQKGGDSNQPQHF
TRBJ1-1	14	-	TRBV13	many	TGTGCCAGCAGCTTAAATGGTTTGAACACTGAAGCTTTCTTT	CASSLNGLNTEAFF
TRBJ2-7	10	-	TRBV6-1	many	TGTGCCAGCAGTTCCCTCGAGCAGTACTTC	CASSSLEQYF
TRBJ2-1	15	TRBD2	TRBV6-2/TRBV6-3	few	TGTGCCAGCAGTTACGGAACTAGCGGGAGCGATGAGCAGTTCTTC	CASSYGTSGSDEQFF
TRBJ2-1	16	TRBD2	TRBV4-1	-	TGCGCCAGCAGCCAACCGGGCGGGGGGGCCTACAATGAGCAGTTCTTC	CASSQPGGGAYNEQFF
TRBJ2-1	16	-	TRBV2	many	TGTGCCAGCAGTGGAGAAGGGACTCCCGCCTACAATGAGCAGTTCTTC	CASSGEGTPAYNEQFF
TRBJ2-5	14	TRBD1	TRBV9	many	TGTGCCAGCAGCGAGGGGACAGCCCAAGAGACCCAGTACTTC	CASSEGTAQETQYF
TRBJ2-7	13	-	TRBV11-3	-	TGTGCCAGCAGCGTATTGGACGGCTACGAGCAGTACTTC	CASSVLDGYEQYF